This is a list of T cell receptor beta chains from one sample in a study of OX40 agonist ivuxolimab in advanced cancers. Generated by immunoSEQ multiplex PCR, the TCRdb table keeps only in-frame clones and is missing some. The sample lists 65,000 to 95,000 clones; under 85% were seen once. This specimen consisted of CD4+ or CD8+ T cells sorted from blood, obtained in a trial of the OX40 agonist ivuxolimab. The receptor set was obtained from an adult with an advanced solid tumor such as melanoma, head and neck, liver or kidney cancer. Each CDR3 is given with its conserved first and last residue.

TRBJ2-3,TRBV4-1,CASSQPLRKRADTQYF
TRBJ2-1,TRBV11-3,CASTGASYNEQFF
TRBJ2-7,TRBV6-5,CASSRPGVSSYEQYF
TRBJ1-1,TRBV19,CASSGMVGVSDTEAFF
TRBJ2-1,TRBV19,CASAGMGAHNEQFF
TRBJ2-2,TRBV15,CATRTSGSLGELFF
TRBJ2-2,TRBV28,CASRATDTGELFF
TRBJ2-3,TRBV7-2,CASSPTEKQYF
TRBJ2-1,TRBV20-1,CSARSRNEQFF
TRBJ2-3,TRBV19,CASSPLATSTDTQYF
TRBJ2-5,TRBV7-9,CASSLGSQETQYF
TRBJ1-1,TRBV7-3,CASSLAGPNTEAFF
TRBJ2-1,TRBV6-5,CASSYLGPRYEQFF
TRBJ1-5,TRBV6-1,CASSRQGASNQPQHF
TRBJ2-7,TRBV23-1,CASTAGTGRHEQYF
TRBJ1-1,TRBV19,CASRVVGGARTEAFF
TRBJ2-7,TRBV27,CASSRLGYEQYF
TRBJ2-5,TRBV27,CASTPGQGAFGETQYF
TRBJ2-7,TRBV5-6,CASRFHRLLCYEQYF
TRBJ1-2,TRBV19,CASSEGGARGYTF
TRBJ2-3,TRBV28,CASSLPGNGADTQYF
TRBJ2-3,TRBV6-5,CASSYERTDTQYF
TRBJ1-4,TRBV6-1,CASSDGFHEKLFF
TRBJ2-2,TRBV6-5,CASSSLLNTGELFF
TRBJ1-2,TRBV27,CASSLSNSAGPPFYGYTF
TRBJ2-7,TRBV28,CASSPVGVGYEQYF
TRBJ2-3,TRBV5-8,CASSSRSFTDTQYF
TRBJ2-2,TRBV6-5,CASSPGDGELFF
TRBJ2-5,TRBV15,CATSRAGFQETQYF
TRBJ2-2,TRBV6-5,CASSYSFSSGELFF
TRBJ2-1,TRBV5-1,CASSLRGSGLGVLNNEQFF
-,TRBV7-2,CASSLPSRVEQYF
TRBJ2-2,TRBV7-2,CASSLRMNTGELFF